Only a few counts were recorded for the clone carrying this T cell receptor beta chain. The time point here: persistent/refractory GD, antithyroid drugs over 5 years with positive TRAb. The authors made the TCR library using RNA they extracted from PBMCs. The data were taken from a study of regulatory T cells in long-lasting Graves disease. The TCR beta library used iRepertoire HTBI primers with Arm-PCR amplification of CDR3. One entry per CDR3 protein, called by TCRdb with MiXCR from the multiplex PCR reads. The repertoire has around 500,000 distinct CDR3 sequences, 20% of them found once; the top ten carry about 7.8%. CDR3 length: 15 amino acids. After removal of 6 bases from V and 10 bases from J, the junction contained 14 bases not matched to a gene. Per the germline V gene, CDR1 is DFQATT and CDR2 is SNEGSKA (reference sequence).

The rearrangement links TRBV20-1 to TRBJ2-1; 11 bases are a match to TRBD2. This TCR was sampled from a female donor with Graves disease. The sequenced sample was peripheral blood mononuclear cells (PBMCs), obtained when the disease was refractory, from a patient treated with antithyroid drugs. The CDR3 reads CSAGDAGLAGREQFF. CDR3 bases: TGCAGTGCGGGAGACGCTGGACTAGCGGGTAGAGAGCAGTTCTTC.